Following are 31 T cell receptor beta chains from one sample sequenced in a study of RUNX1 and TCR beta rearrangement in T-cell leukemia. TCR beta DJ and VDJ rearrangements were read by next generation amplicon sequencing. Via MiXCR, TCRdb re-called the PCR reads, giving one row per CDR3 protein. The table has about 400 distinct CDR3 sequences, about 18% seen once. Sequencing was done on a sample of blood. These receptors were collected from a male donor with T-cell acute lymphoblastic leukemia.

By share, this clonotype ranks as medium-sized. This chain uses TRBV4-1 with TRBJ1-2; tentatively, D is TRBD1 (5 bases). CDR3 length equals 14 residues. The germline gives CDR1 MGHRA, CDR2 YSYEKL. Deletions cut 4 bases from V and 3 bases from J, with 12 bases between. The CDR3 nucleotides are TGCGCCAGCAGCCCAGGGTTGGACGACTATGGCTACACCTTC. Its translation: CASSPGLDDYGYTF.

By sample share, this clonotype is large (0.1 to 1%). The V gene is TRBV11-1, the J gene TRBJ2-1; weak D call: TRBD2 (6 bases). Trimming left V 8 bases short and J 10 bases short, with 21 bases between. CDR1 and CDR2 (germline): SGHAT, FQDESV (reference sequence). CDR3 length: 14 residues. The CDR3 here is CASWGNSGGGEQFF. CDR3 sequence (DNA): TGTGCCAGCTGGGGAAACAGCGGTGGGGGGGAGCAGTTCTTC.

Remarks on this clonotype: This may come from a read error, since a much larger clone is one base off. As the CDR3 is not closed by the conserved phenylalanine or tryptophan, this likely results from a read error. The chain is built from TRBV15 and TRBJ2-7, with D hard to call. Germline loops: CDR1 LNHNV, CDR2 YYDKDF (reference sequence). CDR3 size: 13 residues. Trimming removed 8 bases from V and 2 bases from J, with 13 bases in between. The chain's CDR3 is CATSKWGTYEQYL. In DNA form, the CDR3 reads TGTGCCACCTCTAAATGGGGTACCTACGAGCAGTACCTC.

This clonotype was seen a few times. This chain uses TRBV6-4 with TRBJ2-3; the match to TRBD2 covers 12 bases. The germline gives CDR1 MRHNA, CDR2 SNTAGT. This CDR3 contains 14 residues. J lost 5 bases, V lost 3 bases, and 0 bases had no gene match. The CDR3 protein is CASSEGLAGDTQYF. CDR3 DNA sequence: TGTGCCAGCAGTGAGGGACTAGCGGGAGATACGCAGTATTTT.

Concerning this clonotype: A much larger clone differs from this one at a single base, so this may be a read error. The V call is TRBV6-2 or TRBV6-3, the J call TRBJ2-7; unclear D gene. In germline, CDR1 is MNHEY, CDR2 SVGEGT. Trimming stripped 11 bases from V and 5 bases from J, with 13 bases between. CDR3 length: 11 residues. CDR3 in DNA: TGTGCCGGCTCTAGATGGGACGAGCAGTACTTC. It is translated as CAGSRWDEQYF.

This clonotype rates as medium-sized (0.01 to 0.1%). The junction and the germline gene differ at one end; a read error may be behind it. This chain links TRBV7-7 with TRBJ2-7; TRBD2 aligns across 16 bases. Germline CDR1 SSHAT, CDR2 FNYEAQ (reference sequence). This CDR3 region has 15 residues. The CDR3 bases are TGTGCTAGCAGCCCGGGACTAGCGGGAGGGAGAGAGCAGTACTTC. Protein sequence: CASSPGLAGGREQYF.

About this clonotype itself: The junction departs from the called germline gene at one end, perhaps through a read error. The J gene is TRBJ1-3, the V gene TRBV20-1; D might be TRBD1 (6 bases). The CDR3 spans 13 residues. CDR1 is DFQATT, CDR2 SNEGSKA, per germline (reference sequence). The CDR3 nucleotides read TGCAGCGCTAGTGCAGGGGTCGGAAACACCATATATTTT. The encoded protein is CSASAGVGNTIYF.

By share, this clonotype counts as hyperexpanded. In DNA form, the CDR3 reads TGCAGTGCCGGTCTCTCAGGGAGCGAGCAGTACTTC. This sequence encodes CSAGLSGSEQYF. J is TRBJ2-7 and V is TRBV20-1; D might be TRBD1 or TRBD2, each matching 5 bases. The CDR3 spans 12 residues. Germline assignment: CDR1 DFQATT and CDR2 SNEGSKA (reference sequence). Trimming removed 6 bases at V and 6 bases at J, with 15 bases between.

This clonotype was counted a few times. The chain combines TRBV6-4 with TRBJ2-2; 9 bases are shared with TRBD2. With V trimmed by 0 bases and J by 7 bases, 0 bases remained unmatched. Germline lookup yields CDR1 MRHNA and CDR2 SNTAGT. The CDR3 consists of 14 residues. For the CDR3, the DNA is TGTGCCAGCAGTGACTCTAGCGGGAGCGGGGAGCTGTTTTTT. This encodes CASSDSSGSGELFF.

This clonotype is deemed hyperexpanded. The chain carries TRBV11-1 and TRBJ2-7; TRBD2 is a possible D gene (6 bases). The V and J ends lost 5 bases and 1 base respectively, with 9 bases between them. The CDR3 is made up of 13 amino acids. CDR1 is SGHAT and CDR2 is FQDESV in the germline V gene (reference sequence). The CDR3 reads CASSPRGSYEQYF. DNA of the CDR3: TGTGCCAGCAGCCCTCGGGGGTCCTACGAGCAGTACTTC.

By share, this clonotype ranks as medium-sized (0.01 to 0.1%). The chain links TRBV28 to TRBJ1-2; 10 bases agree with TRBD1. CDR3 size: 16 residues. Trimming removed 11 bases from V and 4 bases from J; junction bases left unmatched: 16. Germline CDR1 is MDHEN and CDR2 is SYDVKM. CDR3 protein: CASEPGQGRVLYGYTF. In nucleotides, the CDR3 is TGTGCCTCAGAACCGGGACAGGGGCGGGTACTCTATGGCTACACCTTC.

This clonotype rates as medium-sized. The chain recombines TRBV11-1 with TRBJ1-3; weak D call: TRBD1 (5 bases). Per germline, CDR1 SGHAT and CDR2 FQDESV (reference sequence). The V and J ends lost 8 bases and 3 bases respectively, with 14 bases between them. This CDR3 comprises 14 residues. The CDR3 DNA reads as TGTGCCAGCGCTGAGACAGACCTTGGAAACACCATATATTTT. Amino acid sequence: CASAETDLGNTIYF.

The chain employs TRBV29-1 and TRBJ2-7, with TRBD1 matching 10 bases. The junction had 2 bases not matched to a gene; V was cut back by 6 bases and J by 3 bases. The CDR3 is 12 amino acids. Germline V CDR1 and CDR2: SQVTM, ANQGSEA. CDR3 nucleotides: TGCAGCGTAGGACAGGGGGTCTACGAGCAGTACTTC. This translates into CSVGQGVYEQYF.

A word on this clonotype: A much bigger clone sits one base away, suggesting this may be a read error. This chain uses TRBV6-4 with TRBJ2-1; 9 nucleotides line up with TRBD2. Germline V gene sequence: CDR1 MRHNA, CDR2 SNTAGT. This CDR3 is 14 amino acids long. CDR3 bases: TGTGCCAGCAGTGAGCGGGAGGGCTACAATGAGCAGGTCTTC. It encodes CASSEREGYNEQVF.

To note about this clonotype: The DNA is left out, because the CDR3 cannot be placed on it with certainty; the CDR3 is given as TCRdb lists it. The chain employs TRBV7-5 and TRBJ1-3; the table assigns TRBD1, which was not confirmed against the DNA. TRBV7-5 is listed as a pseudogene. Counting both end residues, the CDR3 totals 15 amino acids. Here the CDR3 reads CISVPEETKGDTIYF.

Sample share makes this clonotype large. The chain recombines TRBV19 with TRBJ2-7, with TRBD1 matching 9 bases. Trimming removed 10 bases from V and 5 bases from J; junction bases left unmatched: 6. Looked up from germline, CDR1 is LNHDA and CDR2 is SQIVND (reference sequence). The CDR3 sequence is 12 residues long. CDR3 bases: TGTGCCACCCGGACAGGGGTTGACGAGCAGTACTTC. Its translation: CATRTGVDEQYF.

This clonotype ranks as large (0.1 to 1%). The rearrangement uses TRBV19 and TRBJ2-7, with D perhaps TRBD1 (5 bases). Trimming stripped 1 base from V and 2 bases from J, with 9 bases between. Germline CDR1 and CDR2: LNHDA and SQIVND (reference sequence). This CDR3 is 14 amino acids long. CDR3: CASSIGAGTYEQYF. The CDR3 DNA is TGTGCCAGTAGTATAGGCGCAGGGACCTACGAGCAGTACTTC.

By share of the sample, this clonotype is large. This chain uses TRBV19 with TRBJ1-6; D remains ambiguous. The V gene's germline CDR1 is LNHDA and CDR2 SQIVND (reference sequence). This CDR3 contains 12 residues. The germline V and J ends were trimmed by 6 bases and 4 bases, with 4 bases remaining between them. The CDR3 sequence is CASRHYNSPLHF. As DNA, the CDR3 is TGTGCCAGTAGACATTATAATTCACCCCTCCACTTT.

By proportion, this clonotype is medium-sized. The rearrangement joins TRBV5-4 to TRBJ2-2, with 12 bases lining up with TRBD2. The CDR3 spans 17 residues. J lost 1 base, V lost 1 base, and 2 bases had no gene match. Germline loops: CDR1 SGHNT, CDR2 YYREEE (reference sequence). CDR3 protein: CASSLMTSGRNTGELFF. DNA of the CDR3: TGTGCCAGCAGCTTGATGACTAGCGGGAGGAACACCGGGGAGCTGTTTTTT.

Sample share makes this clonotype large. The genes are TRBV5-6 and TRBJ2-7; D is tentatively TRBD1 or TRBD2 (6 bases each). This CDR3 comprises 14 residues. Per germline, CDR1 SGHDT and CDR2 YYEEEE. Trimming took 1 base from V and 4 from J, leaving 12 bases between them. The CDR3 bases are TGTGCCAGCAGCTTGAGGGGGGAGGCGTACGAGCAGTACTTC. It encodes CASSLRGEAYEQYF.

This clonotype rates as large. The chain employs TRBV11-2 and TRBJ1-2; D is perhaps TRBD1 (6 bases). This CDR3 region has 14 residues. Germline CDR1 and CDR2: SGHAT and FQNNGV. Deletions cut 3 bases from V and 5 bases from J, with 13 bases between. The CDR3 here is CASSFQQGSYGYTF. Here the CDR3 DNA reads TGTGCCAGCAGCTTCCAACAGGGAAGTTATGGCTACACCTTC.

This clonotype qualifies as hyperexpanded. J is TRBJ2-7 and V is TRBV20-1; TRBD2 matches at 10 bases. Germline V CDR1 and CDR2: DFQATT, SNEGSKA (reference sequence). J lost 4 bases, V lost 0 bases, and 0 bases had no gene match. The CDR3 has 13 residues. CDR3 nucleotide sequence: TGCAGTGCTAGAGAACTAGCGGGATACGAGCAGTACTTC. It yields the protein CSARELAGYEQYF.

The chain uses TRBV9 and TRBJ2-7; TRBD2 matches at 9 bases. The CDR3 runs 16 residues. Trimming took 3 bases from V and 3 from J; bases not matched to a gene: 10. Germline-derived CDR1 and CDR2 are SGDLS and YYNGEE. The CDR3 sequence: CASSDGSGTSFYEQYF. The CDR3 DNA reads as TGTGCCAGCAGCGACGGGTCAGGGACTAGCTTCTACGAGCAGTACTTC.

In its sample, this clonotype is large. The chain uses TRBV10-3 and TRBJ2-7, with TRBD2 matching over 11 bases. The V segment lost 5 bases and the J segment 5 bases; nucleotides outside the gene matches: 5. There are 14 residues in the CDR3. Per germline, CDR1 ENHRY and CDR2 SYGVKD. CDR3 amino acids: CAISLSSGRNEQYF. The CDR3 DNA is TGTGCCATCAGTCTTTCTAGCGGGAGGAACGAGCAGTACTTC.

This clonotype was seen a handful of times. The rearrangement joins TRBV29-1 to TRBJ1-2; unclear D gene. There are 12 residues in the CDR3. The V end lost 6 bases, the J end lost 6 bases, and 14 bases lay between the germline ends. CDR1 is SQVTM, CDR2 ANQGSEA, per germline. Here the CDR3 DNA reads TGCAGCGTCCGGGATCGGGAGCATGGCTACACCTTC. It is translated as CSVRDREHGYTF. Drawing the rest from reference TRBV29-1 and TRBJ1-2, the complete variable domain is SAVISQKPSRDICQRGTSLTIQCQVDSQVTMMFWYRQQPGQSLTLIATANQGSEATYESGFVIDKFPISRPNLTFSTLTVSNMSPEDSSIYLCSVRDREHGYTFGSGTRLTVV.

The CDR3 sequence is CASSPGVNNQPQHF. The CDR3 DNA sequence: TGTGCCAGCTCACCCGGGGTAAATAATCAGCCCCAGCATTTT. The genes are TRBV18 and TRBJ1-5; D is undetermined. Germline V lookup: CDR1 KGHSH, CDR2 LQKENI. The CDR3 totals 14 residues. Trimming cost V 3 bases and J 4 bases, with 10 bases left between them. The full variable domain, its missing parts supplied by reference TRBV18 and TRBJ1-5, is NAGVMQNPRHLVRRRGQEARLRCSPMKGHSHVYWYRQLPEEGLKFMVYLQKENIIDESGMPKERFSAEFPKEGPSILRIQQVVRGDSAAYFCASSPGVNNQPQHFGDGTRLSIL.

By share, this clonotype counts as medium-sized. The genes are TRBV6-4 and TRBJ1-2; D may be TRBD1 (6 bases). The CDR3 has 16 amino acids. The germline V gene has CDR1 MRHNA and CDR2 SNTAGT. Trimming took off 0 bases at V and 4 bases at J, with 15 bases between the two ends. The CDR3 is CASSDSSSGASYGYTF. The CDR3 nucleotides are TGTGCCAGCAGTGACTCGAGCTCAGGGGCCTCCTATGGCTACACCTTC.

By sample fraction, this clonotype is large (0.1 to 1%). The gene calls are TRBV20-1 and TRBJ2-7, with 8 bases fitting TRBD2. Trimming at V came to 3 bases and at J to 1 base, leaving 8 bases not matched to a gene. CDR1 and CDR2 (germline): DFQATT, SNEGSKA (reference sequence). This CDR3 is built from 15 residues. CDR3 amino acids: CSARELAELSYEQYF. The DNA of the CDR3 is TGCAGTGCTAGGGAACTAGCGGAGTTATCCTACGAGCAGTACTTC.

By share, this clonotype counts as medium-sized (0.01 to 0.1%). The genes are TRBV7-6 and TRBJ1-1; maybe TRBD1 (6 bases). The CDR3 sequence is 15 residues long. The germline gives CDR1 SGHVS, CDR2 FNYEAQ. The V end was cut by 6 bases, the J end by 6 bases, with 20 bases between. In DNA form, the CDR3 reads TGTGCCAGCAGTTCCCCGACTCAGGGGCGGTCTGAAGCTTTCTTT. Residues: CASSSPTQGRSEAFF.

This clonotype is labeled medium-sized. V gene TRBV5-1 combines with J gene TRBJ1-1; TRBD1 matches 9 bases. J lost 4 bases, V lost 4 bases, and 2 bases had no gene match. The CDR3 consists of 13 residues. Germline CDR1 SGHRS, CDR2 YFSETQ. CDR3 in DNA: TGCGCCAGCAGCCGACAGGGGGGCACTGAAGCTTTCTTT. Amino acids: CASSRQGGTEAFF.

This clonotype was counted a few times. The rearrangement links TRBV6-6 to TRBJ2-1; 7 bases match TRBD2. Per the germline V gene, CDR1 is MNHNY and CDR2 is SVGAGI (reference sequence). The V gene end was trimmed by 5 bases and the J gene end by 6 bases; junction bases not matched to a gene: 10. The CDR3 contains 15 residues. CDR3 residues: CASSLGEGDFNEQFF. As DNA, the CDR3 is TGTGCCAGCAGTCTAGGGGAGGGCGACTTCAATGAGCAGTTCTTC.